Listed below are T cell receptor beta chains from one sample, sequenced in a study of cytomegalovirus exposure and HLA in healthy donors. Libraries were prepared by immunoSEQ multiplex PCR; TCRdb keeps only in-frame clonotypes and omits some of them. The data hold about 190,000 clones, with about 89% observed a single time. The specimen was PBMCs. The source of these receptors is a man between 25 and 39 years old in good health and CMV-seronegative. The CDR3 runs from the conserved cysteine through the conserved F or W. Fields, in order: D gene, J gene, V gene, clone size, CDR3 DNA, CDR3 protein. The D gene is left open where the match is weak. Clone size is shown for a subset of rows, as once, few, many or a class of expanded clone.

.,TRBJ2-7,TRBV12-2,.,TGTGCAAGTCGCTTGGGGACAGGGACCGAGCAGTACTTC,CASRLGTGTEQYF
TRBD1,TRBJ1-5,TRBV7-9,.,TGTGCCAGCAGCTCGGGACAGGCCCGGGCCCAGCATTTT,CASSSGQARAQHF
TRBD2,TRBJ2-1,TRBV11-2,.,TGTGCCAGCAGCTTAGGACTCCTAGCGGAATCCTACAATGAGCAGTTCTTC,CASSLGLLAESYNEQFF
TRBD1,TRBJ2-7,TRBV28,.,TGTGCCAGCAGTTTACCGGGCGGACAGGGCGCACTCTACGAGCAGTACTTC,CASSLPGGQGALYEQYF
TRBD2,TRBJ2-3,TRBV5-8,.,TGTGCCAGCAGCTTGAGACTAGCGGGAGCACTCAGGGGGGATACGCAGTATTTT,CASSLRLAGALRGDTQYF
.,TRBJ2-7,TRBV5-1,.,TGCGCCAGCAGCTTGGACCGGACAGCGACCTACGAGCAGTACTTC,CASSLDRTATYEQYF
.,TRBJ2-7,TRBV7-6,.,TGTGCCAGCAGCCAGTCCGGACACCACTACGAGCAGTACTTC,CASSQSGHHYEQYF
.,TRBJ2-3,TRBV5-6,.,TGTGCCAGCAGCTTGGTCCAACAGGGAATAGATACGCAGTATTTT,CASSLVQQGIDTQYF
.,TRBJ1-1,TRBV10-3,.,TGTGCCATTTTTTGGGGGGTTGTAAACACTGAAGCTTTCTTT,CAIFWGVVNTEAFF
.,TRBJ1-5,TRBV2,.,TGTGCCAGCAACGGAGTTTATAGCAATCAGCCCCAGCATTTT,CASNGVYSNQPQHF
TRBD2,TRBJ2-2,TRBV7-9,.,TGTGCCAGCAGCATTCTAGCGGGAGAAGCCGGGGAGCTGTTTTTT,CASSILAGEAGELFF
.,TRBJ1-1,TRBV30,.,TGTGCCTGGAGTGAACAGGGGAACACTGAAGCTTTCTTT,CAWSEQGNTEAFF
.,TRBJ2-5,TRBV11-1,.,TGTGCCAGCAGCTCCACATTACAAGAGACCCAGTACTTC,CASSSTLQETQYF
TRBD1,TRBJ1-6,TRBV7-9,.,TGTGCCAGCAGCTCCAACAGGGGGGGTTCACCCCTCCACTTT,CASSSNRGGSPLHF
.,TRBJ1-1,TRBV7-9,.,TGTGCCAGCAGCTTTGGGGCAGCTAACACTGAAGCTTTCTTT,CASSFGAANTEAFF
TRBD2,TRBJ2-5,TRBV10-3,.,TGTGCCATCAGTTATGGGACTAGCGGCAACGGGGCCCAGTACTTC,CAISYGTSGNGAQYF
.,TRBJ1-1,TRBV20-1,.,TGCAGTGCTAGAGAGGCGGGGGCTTTCTTT,CSAREAGAFF
.,TRBJ2-7,TRBV6-5,.,TGTGCCAGCAGTTACTCGGGGCGGGAGCAGTACTTC,CASSYSGREQYF
.,TRBJ1-4,TRBV5-1,.,TGCGCCAGCAGCTCGGCGGTGGGCGGGAATAATGAAAAACTGTTTTTT,CASSSAVGGNNEKLFF
.,TRBJ1-2,TRBV7-2,few,TGTGCCAGCAGCTTAGACAGGAACGGCTACACCTTC,CASSLDRNGYTF
TRBD1,TRBJ2-1,TRBV7-9,.,TGTGCCAGCAGCTCCCCCGGGACAGCAAACAATAAGCAGTTCTTC,CASSSPGTANNKQFF
.,TRBJ2-2,TRBV4-2,.,TGTGCCAGCAGCCTCGGGGCGGGGCAGGGTTATACCGGGGAGCTGTTTTTT,CASSLGAGQGYTGELFF
.,TRBJ1-2,TRBV7-9,.,TGTTCCAGCAGCTTATCCGCGGCCCGACCCCCAAACTATGGCTACACCTTC,CSSSLSAARPPNYGYTF
.,TRBJ1-1,TRBV5-4,.,TGTGCCAGCAGCTCCAGGATTGAGGGTCGGACTGAAGCTTTCTTT,CASSSRIEGRTEAFF
TRBD1,TRBJ2-7,TRBV28,.,TGTGCCAGCAGTTCCTTCGGGACAGGGGAATCCTACGAGCAGTACTTC,CASSSFGTGESYEQYF
.,TRBJ2-2,TRBV6-4,.,TGTGCCAGCAGTGCGGTCGGGATAATCACCGGGGAGCTGTTTTTT,CASSAVGIITGELFF
TRBD1,TRBJ1-2,TRBV28,.,TGTGCCAGCAGTCCTTTCGACAGGGAGAACTATGGCTACACCTTC,CASSPFDRENYGYTF
.,TRBJ2-3,TRBV7-2,.,TGTGCCAGCAGCGCCTTTGAGGATACGCAGTATTTT,CASSAFEDTQYF
TRBD2,TRBJ2-5,TRBV19,.,TGTGCCAGTAGTATGTACGGGACTAGCGAACAAGAGACCCAGTACTTC,CASSMYGTSEQETQYF
TRBD1,TRBJ2-2,TRBV2,.,TGTGCCAGCAGTGAGGACAGGGGGGGAATCGGGGAGCTGTTTTTT,CASSEDRGGIGELFF
.,TRBJ1-4,TRBV7-8,.,TGTGCCAGCAGCTTATATGGACAGTTGGCTAATGAAAAACTGTTTTTT,CASSLYGQLANEKLFF
.,TRBJ2-1,TRBV5-4,.,TGTGCCAGCAGCATCCGGACAGTCTACAATGAGCAGTTCTTC,CASSIRTVYNEQFF
.,TRBJ2-2,TRBV5-1,.,TGCGCCAGCAGCTTGTCGATCTTGTCGGCCGGGGAGCTGTTTTTT,CASSLSILSAGELFF
TRBD1,TRBJ2-6,TRBV7-2,.,TGTGCCAGCAGCCTCACCTACAGGGGAATCCCTGGGGCCAACGTCCTGACTTTC,CASSLTYRGIPGANVLTF
.,TRBJ2-2,TRBV11-2,.,TGTGCCAGCAGCTTAGACCGGAACACCGGGGGGCTGTTTTTT,CASSLDRNTGGLFF
.,TRBJ2-1,TRBV7-9,once,TGTGCCAGCAACCCCGGAGGTTCTGAGCAGTTCTTC,CASNPGGSEQFF
.,TRBJ1-2,TRBV21-1,.,TGTGCCAGCAGCAAAGGTACAGGACCGAGAGGAGGCTACACCTTC,CASSKGTGPRGGYTF
.,TRBJ2-3,TRBV28,once,TGTGCCAGCAGTTCGCCAAGCGGCAAAGTCACAGATACGCAGTATTTT,CASSSPSGKVTDTQYF
TRBD1,TRBJ1-2,TRBV19,.,TGTGCCAGTAGTATGGGGACAGGCGAACCCTATGGCTACACCTTC,CASSMGTGEPYGYTF
TRBD2,TRBJ2-6,TRBV27,few,TGTGCCGCGGGTAGGTCGGGACTAGCTGTGGGGGCCAACGGCCTGACTTTC,CAAGRSGLAVGANGLTF
TRBD2,TRBJ2-1,TRBV7-2,.,TGTGCCAGCAGCTCCACTAGCGGGGGGACCCTGTTCTGGAATGAGCAGTTCTTC,CASSSTSGGTLFWNEQFF
TRBD2,TRBJ2-4,TRBV27,.,TGTGCCAGCAGTTTACAACAGCGGGAGAGGTTGGGGGCCAAAAACATTCAGTACTTC,CASSLQQRERLGAKNIQYF
.,TRBJ2-7,TRBV7-9,.,TGTGCCAGCAGCCCGGCACAGACCAGCTACGAGCAGTACTTC,CASSPAQTSYEQYF
TRBD2,TRBJ2-1,TRBV10-2,.,TGCGCCAGCAGTGGGAGCGGGAGGGCCGTGAGGACCTACAATGAGCAGTTCTTC,CASSGSGRAVRTYNEQFF
.,TRBJ2-2,TRBV7-9,.,TGTTCCAGCAGCCCACGCACGGCCGGGGAGCTGTTTTTT,CSSSPRTAGELFF
.,TRBJ1-3,TRBV28,.,TGTGCCAGCAGCCCCAGGGGTGGCAACTCTGGAAACACCATATATTTT,CASSPRGGNSGNTIYF
TRBD1,TRBJ1-4,TRBV28,.,TGTGCCAGCAGTCCATCACGGGGACAGGGGATCTTCGCAACTAATGAAAAACTGTTTTTT,CASSPSRGQGIFATNEKLFF
TRBD2,TRBJ2-1,TRBV9,.,TGTGCCAGCAGCGCGACTAGCGGGACCTACAATGAGCAGTTCTTC,CASSATSGTYNEQFF
.,TRBJ2-2,TRBV14,.,TGTGCCAGCAGCCGAGGTACCATAGCCGGGGAGCTGTTTTTT,CASSRGTIAGELFF
.,TRBJ2-2,TRBV14,.,TGTGCCAGCAGCCAGGAGGGAGGCGGGAAGTCGATCTGGATCCGGGAGCTGTTTTTT,CASSQEGGGKSIWIRELFF
.,TRBJ2-1,TRBV7-9,.,TGTGCCAGCAGCCTCCCAGGGGCCTACAATGAGCAGTTCTTC,CASSLPGAYNEQFF
.,TRBJ1-4,TRBV12-2,.,TGTGCAAGTTGGAAGCGAAAAGGGGTGTTCGGTGAAAAACTGTTTTTT,CASWKRKGVFGEKLFF